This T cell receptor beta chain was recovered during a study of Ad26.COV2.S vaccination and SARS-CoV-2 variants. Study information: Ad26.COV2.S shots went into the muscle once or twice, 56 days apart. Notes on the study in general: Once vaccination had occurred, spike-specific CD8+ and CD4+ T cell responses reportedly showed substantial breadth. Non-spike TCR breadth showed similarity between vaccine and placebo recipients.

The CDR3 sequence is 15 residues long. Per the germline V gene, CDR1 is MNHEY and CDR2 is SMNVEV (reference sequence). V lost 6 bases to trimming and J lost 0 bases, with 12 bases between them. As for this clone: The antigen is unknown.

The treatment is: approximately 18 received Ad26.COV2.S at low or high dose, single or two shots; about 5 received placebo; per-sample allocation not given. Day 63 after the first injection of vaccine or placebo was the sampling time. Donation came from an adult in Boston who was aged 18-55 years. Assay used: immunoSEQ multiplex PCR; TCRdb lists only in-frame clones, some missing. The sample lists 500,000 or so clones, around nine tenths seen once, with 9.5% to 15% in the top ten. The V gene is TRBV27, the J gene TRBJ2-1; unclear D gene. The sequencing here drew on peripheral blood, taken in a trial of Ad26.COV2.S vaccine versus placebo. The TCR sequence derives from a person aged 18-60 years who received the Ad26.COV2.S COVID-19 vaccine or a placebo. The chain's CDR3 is CASSSVMSSYNEQFF. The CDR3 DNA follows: TGTGCCAGCAGCTCGGTAATGAGCTCCTACAATGAGCAGTTCTTC.